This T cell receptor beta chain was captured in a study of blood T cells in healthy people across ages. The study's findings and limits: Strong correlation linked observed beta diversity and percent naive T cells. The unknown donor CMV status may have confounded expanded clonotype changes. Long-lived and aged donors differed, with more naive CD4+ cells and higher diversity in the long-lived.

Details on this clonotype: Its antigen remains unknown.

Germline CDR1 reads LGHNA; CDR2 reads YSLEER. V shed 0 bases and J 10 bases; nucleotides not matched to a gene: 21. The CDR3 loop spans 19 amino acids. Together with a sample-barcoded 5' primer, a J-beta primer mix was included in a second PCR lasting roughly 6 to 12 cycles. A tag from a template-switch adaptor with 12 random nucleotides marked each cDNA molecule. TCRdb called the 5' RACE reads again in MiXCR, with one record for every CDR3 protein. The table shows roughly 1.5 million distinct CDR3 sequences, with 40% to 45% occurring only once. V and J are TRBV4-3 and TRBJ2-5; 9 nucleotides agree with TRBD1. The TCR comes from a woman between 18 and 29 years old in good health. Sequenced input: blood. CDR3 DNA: TGCGCCAGCAGCCAAGATAAAGTAGGAACAGGGGGCCCTCAGAGGGGCCAGTACTTC. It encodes CASSQDKVGTGGPQRGQYF.